The rows below give T cell receptor beta chains drawn from one sample of a study of control samples from healthy donors and cancer patients. Produced via immunoSEQ multiplex PCR; TCRdb's table is partial and in-frame only. Of over 150,000 clones in the sample, roughly 92% were seen once. Sequenced: blood. These receptors all come from a woman aged 18 to 35 in good health. Each CDR3 is given with its conserved first and last residue. D genes are given only for firm matches.

d_gene	v_gene	j_gene	CDR3aa	CDR3nt
.	TRBV27	TRBJ2-7	CASSSVWGAREQYF	TGTGCCAGCAGCTCCGTCTGGGGGGCCCGCGAGCAGTACTTC
.	TRBV6-5	TRBJ1-4	CASSIQGAQNQLFF	TGTGCCAGCAGTATACAGGGTGCCCAAAACCAACTGTTTTTT
.	TRBV6-5	TRBJ1-1	CASSYKNTEAFF	TGTGCCAGCAGTTACAAGAACACTGAAGCTTTCTTT
TRBD1	TRBV7-8	TRBJ2-7	CASSLVKIGQAFHEQYF	TGTGCCAGCAGCTTAGTAAAGATTGGACAGGCTTTCCACGAGCAGTACTTC
.	TRBV27	TRBJ1-6	CASSQDPRRTYNSPLHF	TGTGCCAGCAGTCAAGACCCCCGACGGACCTATAATTCACCCCTCCACTTT
TRBD2	TRBV3-1/TRBV3-2	TRBJ2-4	CASSRSPSLAGGTLAKNIQYF	TGTGCCAGCAGCCGAAGTCCTTCGCTAGCGGGAGGTACTTTAGCCAAAAACATTCAGTACTTC
.	TRBV5-4	TRBJ1-3	CASSLEPLPGGNTIYF	TGTGCCAGCAGCTTGGAGCCTCTCCCGGGTGGAAACACCATATATTTT
TRBD1	TRBV5-1	TRBJ1-6	CASSPGTVNSPLHF	TGCGCCAGCAGCCCAGGGACAGTTAATTCACCCCTCCACTTT
.	TRBV6-5	TRBJ2-7	CASSYAGPGGSYEQYF	TGTGCCAGCAGTTACGCGGGACCGGGTGGATCCTACGAGCAGTACTTC
.	TRBV27	TRBJ1-2	CARVTYQGNPPYGYTF	TGTGCCAGGGTTACTTACCAGGGAAATCCCCCCTATGGCTACACCTTC
TRBD1	TRBV19	TRBJ2-7	CASSIGPQGSHEQYF	TGTGCCAGTAGTATAGGGCCACAGGGGAGCCACGAGCAGTACTTC
TRBD1	TRBV12-3/TRBV12-4	TRBJ2-5	CASRGTVGETQYF	TGTGCCAGCAGAGGGACAGTGGGAGAGACCCAGTACTTC
.	TRBV5-1	TRBJ2-7	CASSLAGTSYEQYF	TGCGCCAGCAGCTTGGCCGGGACATCCTACGAGCAGTACTTC
.	TRBV29-1	TRBJ2-1	CSVEEGAGGQQFF	TGCAGCGTTGAAGAGGGGGCCGGGGGCCAGCAGTTCTTC
.	TRBV6-6	TRBJ2-3	CASSANRDTQYF	TGTGCCAGCAGCGCAAACAGGGACACGCAGTATTTT
.	TRBV12-3/TRBV12-4	TRBJ2-5	CASSAGVTQYF	TGTGCCAGCAGCGCAGGGGTGACCCAGTACTTC
.	TRBV6-5	TRBJ1-2	CASSYDGRNNGYTF	TGTGCCAGCAGTTACGATGGACGGAACAATGGCTACACCTTC
TRBD2	TRBV3-1/TRBV3-2	TRBJ2-1	CASSPLGGGGEQFF	TGTGCCAGCAGCCCGCTAGGCGGGGGAGGTGAGCAGTTCTTC
.	TRBV28	TRBJ1-3	CASSAPGTSTGNTIYF	TGTGCCAGCAGTGCTCCCGGGACATCTACTGGAAACACCATATATTTT
TRBD1	TRBV5-5	TRBJ1-2	CASTPWTGMNYGYTF	TGTGCCAGCACCCCATGGACAGGGATGAACTATGGCTACACCTTC
TRBD1	TRBV11-2	TRBJ1-2	CASTSTGQAFYGYTF	TGTGCCAGCACTAGTACCGGACAGGCCTTCTATGGCTACACCTTC
.	TRBV7-2	TRBJ1-5	CASSLAAGQRNQPQHF	TGTGCCAGCAGCTTAGCCGCGGGGCAGAGAAATCAGCCCCAGCATTTT